This entry lists 23 T cell receptor beta chains sequenced from one sample in a study of cytomegalovirus exposure and HLA in healthy donors. PCR employed 60 Vbeta and 13 Jbeta primers. Only in-frame clones appear in the TCRdb table, and some are missing; sequencing was by immunoSEQ multiplex PCR. Altogether 200,000 or so clones are present, roughly 76% being singletons, with the ten largest covering 2.1%. Material for sequencing was PBMCs. The receptors derive from a woman aged 25 to 39 in good health and CMV-seropositive.

The chain combines TRBV15 with TRBJ2-3, with TRBD2 as a possible D gene (6 bases). Germline V gives CDR1 LNHNV, CDR2 YYDKDF (reference sequence). The V gene lost 0 bases and the J gene lost 2 bases, with 9 bases spanning the gap. The CDR3 runs to 15 residues. The DNA of the CDR3 is TGTGCCACCAGCAGAGATTGGGAGGCCACAGATACGCAGTATTTT. Translating gives CATSRDWEATDTQYF.

This clone was picked up a small number of times. V usage is TRBV11-2 and J usage is TRBJ2-5; D call uncertain. In germline, CDR1 is SGHAT, CDR2 FQNNGV. The CDR3 spans 16 residues. Trimming shortened V by 4 bases and J by 2 bases, and 17 bases separated the two germline ends. CDR3 in amino acids: CASSSHGAKLQETQYF. CDR3 in DNA: TGTGCCAGCAGCTCCCATGGAGCAAAACTACAAGAGACCCAGTACTTC.

The V and J genes are TRBV28 and TRBJ1-2; 8 nucleotides match TRBD1. The J segment lost 4 bases and the V segment lost 6 bases, leaving 7 bases of the junction unmatched. The CDR3 spans 14 residues. Germline CDR1 and CDR2: MDHEN and SYDVKM. The CDR3 sequence: CASSPGTGRYGYTF. CDR3 DNA sequence: TGTGCCAGCAGCCCGGGGACAGGACGCTATGGCTACACCTTC.

The genes are TRBV6-1 and TRBJ2-3; D ambiguous. The V end was cut by 2 bases, the J end by 0 bases, with 9 bases between. The CDR3 spans 15 residues. Germline assignment: CDR1 MNHNS and CDR2 SASEGT. CDR3 DNA: TGTGCCAGCAGTGAATGGCAGACTAGCACAGATACGCAGTATTTT. Its translation: CASSEWQTSTDTQYF.

This chain links TRBV7-8 with TRBJ2-3; perhaps TRBD2 as D (5 bases). Deletions cut 1 base from V and 4 bases from J, with 12 bases between. CDR3 length: 15 amino acids. CDR1 and CDR2 from the germline V gene are SGHVS and FQNEAQ. This CDR3 reads CASSLVQEVADTQYF. CDR3 coding DNA: TGTGCCAGCAGCTTAGTGCAGGAGGTGGCAGATACGCAGTATTTT.

This chain connects TRBV7-2 to TRBJ1-2; 8 positions match TRBD1. The CDR3 extends over 12 amino acids. Germline-derived CDR1 and CDR2 are SGHTA and FQGNSA. Trimming removed 5 bases from V and 6 bases from J; junction bases left unmatched: 2. The CDR3 nucleotides read TGTGCCAGCAGCCCGGACAGGGATGGCTACACCTTC. Amino acids: CASSPDRDGYTF.

The CDR3 DNA is TGTGCCAGTAGTATAGCCGGGACAGGGTCCTACGAGCAGTACTTC. This sequence encodes CASSIAGTGSYEQYF. The V gene is TRBV19, the J gene TRBJ2-7; 9 bases are shared with TRBD1. The CDR3 covers 15 residues. Germline lookup yields CDR1 LNHDA and CDR2 SQIVND (reference sequence). Germline trimming cut 1 base from V and 1 base from J; bases unmatched to any gene: 2.

J is TRBJ2-7 and V is TRBV28, with TRBD1 identical over 10 bases. The CDR3 covers 15 residues. Germline values: CDR1 MDHEN, CDR2 SYDVKM. Losses at the gene ends were 7 bases for V and 5 bases for J; bases not matched to a gene: 11. In DNA, the CDR3 is TGTGCCAGCAACTTCCGGGACAGGGGAACACACGAGCAGTACTTC. Its protein product is CASNFRDRGTHEQYF.

The J gene is TRBJ1-5, the V gene TRBV7-2; D perhaps matches TRBD1 (5 bases). Germline V gives CDR1 SGHTA, CDR2 FQGNSA. This CDR3 is 14 amino acids long. Trimming cost V 3 bases and J 4 bases, with 10 bases left between them. The CDR3 reads CASSFDSQNQPQHF. The CDR3 DNA follows: TGTGCCAGCAGCTTCGACAGCCAGAATCAGCCCCAGCATTTT.

The chain is built from TRBV7-2 and TRBJ1-5; TRBD1 is a possible D gene (6 bases). CDR3 size: 14 residues. Trimming left V 2 bases short and J 6 bases short, with 11 bases between. Germline V gives CDR1 SGHTA, CDR2 FQGNSA. The CDR3 bases are TGTGCCAGCAGCTTACAACAGGGCGGTCAGCCCCAGCATTTT. It yields the protein CASSLQQGGQPQHF.

The chain has TRBV11-2 and TRBJ1-2; no clear D gene. Germline assignment: CDR1 SGHAT and CDR2 FQNNGV. The CDR3 extends over 13 amino acids. V was shortened by 8 bases and J by 0 bases, with 10 bases between the two germline ends. The DNA of the CDR3 is TGTGCCAGCGAGGAGAGGCCTAACTATGGCTACACCTTC. Its protein is CASEERPNYGYTF.

The V call is TRBV6-5, the J call TRBJ2-1, with TRBD1 matching 8 bases. J gave up 6 bases and V 5 bases, and 3 bases lay outside the gene matches. The germline V gene encodes CDR1 MNHEY and CDR2 SVGAGI. The CDR3 covers 13 residues. The CDR3 reads CASSQDRANEQFF. Written as DNA, the CDR3 is TGTGCCAGCAGTCAGGACAGGGCCAATGAGCAGTTCTTC.

The V gene is TRBV4-3, the J gene TRBJ1-2; weak D call: TRBD1 (6 bases). Germline CDR1 is LGHNA and CDR2 is YSLEER. With 3 bases removed from V and 3 bases from J, the gap between germline ends came to 14 bases. The CDR3 has 15 residues. The CDR3 region has the DNA TGCGCCAGCAGCCAGGGGGCCTTAAAGGACTATGGCTACACCTTC. It is translated as CASSQGALKDYGYTF.

The chain carries TRBV4-3 and TRBJ2-1, with D maybe TRBD2 (7 bases). V lost 10 bases and J lost 0, with 22 bases in between. Germline V gives CDR1 LGHNA, CDR2 YSLEER. The CDR3 sequence is 17 residues long. The CDR3 loop is CAIPGGGGSSSYNEQFF. The CDR3 DNA follows: TGCGCCATCCCCGGTGGGGGGGGCTCAAGCTCCTACAATGAGCAGTTCTTC.

This sequence joins TRBV5-1 and TRBJ2-7; D ambiguous. The CDR3 is 14 amino acids. Trimming stripped 1 base from V and 2 bases from J, with 10 bases between. Germline CDR1 reads SGHRS; CDR2 reads YFSETQ. CDR3 sequence reads: CASSLLTAAYEQYF. For the CDR3, the DNA is TGCGCCAGCAGCTTGTTGACGGCGGCCTACGAGCAGTACTTC.

V gene TRBV28 combines with J gene TRBJ2-7, with TRBD1 as a possible D gene (7 bases). Germline-derived CDR1 and CDR2 are MDHEN and SYDVKM. This CDR3 contains 15 residues. The V end lost 6 bases, the J end lost 1 base, and 16 bases lay between the germline ends. The CDR3 bases are TGTGCCAGCAGGCCACAGGGGACTTTTTCCTACGAGCAGTACTTC. It yields the protein CASRPQGTFSYEQYF.

This clone has just a few counts. This sequence joins TRBV7-8 and TRBJ2-2; TRBD2 aligns across 11 bases. Trimming took 5 bases from V and 6 from J; bases not matched to a gene: 8. CDR1 and CDR2 from the germline V gene are SGHVS and FQNEAQ. This CDR3 has 16 amino acids. DNA for the CDR3: TGTGCCAGCAGCCGATCTAGCGGGGGGACTGCCGGGGAGCTGTTTTTT. It yields the protein CASSRSSGGTAGELFF.

This chain connects TRBV7-9 to TRBJ1-1; D is possibly TRBD1 (6 bases). Germline values: CDR1 SEHNR, CDR2 FQNEAQ (reference sequence). There are 12 residues in the CDR3. Trimming cost V 2 bases and J 8 bases, with 9 bases left between them. DNA of the CDR3: TGTGCCAGCAGCTTATTAGGGACAGAAGCTTTCTTT. Translated: CASSLLGTEAFF. Looking up the rest from reference TRBV7-9 and TRBJ1-1 gives the full variable domain: DTGVSQNPRHKITKRGQNVTFRCDPISEHNRLYWYRQTLGQGPEFLTYFQNEAQLEKSRLLSDRFSAERPKGSFSTLEIQRTEQGDSAMYLCASSLLGTEAFFGQGTRLTVV.

The CDR3 loop is CASRPQGAGMNTEAFF. CDR3 nucleotide sequence: TGCGCCAGCAGACCACAGGGGGCGGGGATGAACACTGAAGCTTTCTTT. The rearrangement uses TRBV4-1 and TRBJ1-1, with 9 bases lining up with TRBD1. This CDR3 comprises 16 residues. Germline V lookup: CDR1 MGHRA, CDR2 YSYEKL. Losses at the gene ends were 6 bases for V and 0 bases for J; bases not matched to a gene: 8.

The chain links TRBV28 to TRBJ1-1, with D possibly TRBD1 on 6 matching bases. The CDR3 is made up of 15 amino acids. CDR1 is MDHEN and CDR2 is SYDVKM in the germline V gene. Deletions cut 6 bases from V and 5 bases from J, with 19 bases between. The CDR3 region has the DNA TGTGCCAGCAGCCACGACTTTGGGGGCGCGACTGAAGCTTTCTTT. Encoded protein: CASSHDFGGATEAFF.

This chain joins TRBV4-1 and TRBJ2-1; TRBD2 aligns across 15 bases. The CDR3 is made up of 17 amino acids. The ends lost 2 bases at V and 7 bases at J; junction bases unmatched: 6. Germline V gene data show CDR1 as MGHRA and CDR2 as YSYEKL. The CDR3 loop is CASSQRTSGGAANEQFF. DNA for the CDR3: TGCGCCAGCAGCCAACGGACTAGCGGGGGGGCAGCAAATGAGCAGTTCTTC.

This chain connects TRBV30 to TRBJ1-5, with TRBD1 matching over 10 bases. Germline CDR1 is GTSNPN and CDR2 is SVGIG (reference sequence). Germline trimming cut 4 bases from V and 5 bases from J; bases unmatched to any gene: 8. CDR3 length: 15 residues. The CDR3 sequence: CAWTPPDRGDQPQHF. CDR3 DNA sequence: TGTGCCTGGACCCCTCCGGACAGGGGGGATCAGCCCCAGCATTTT.

This clone came up once. V gene TRBV6-5 combines with J gene TRBJ2-7, with 7 positions matching TRBD1. The V gene end was trimmed by 8 bases and the J gene end by 2 bases; junction bases not matched to a gene: 9. Per the germline V gene, CDR1 is MNHEY and CDR2 is SVGAGI. The CDR3 sequence is 14 residues long. The CDR3 DNA reads TGTGCCAGCCAAAAAGGGGGCGGGCCCTACGAGCAGTACTTC. Translated, it gives CASQKGGGPYEQYF.